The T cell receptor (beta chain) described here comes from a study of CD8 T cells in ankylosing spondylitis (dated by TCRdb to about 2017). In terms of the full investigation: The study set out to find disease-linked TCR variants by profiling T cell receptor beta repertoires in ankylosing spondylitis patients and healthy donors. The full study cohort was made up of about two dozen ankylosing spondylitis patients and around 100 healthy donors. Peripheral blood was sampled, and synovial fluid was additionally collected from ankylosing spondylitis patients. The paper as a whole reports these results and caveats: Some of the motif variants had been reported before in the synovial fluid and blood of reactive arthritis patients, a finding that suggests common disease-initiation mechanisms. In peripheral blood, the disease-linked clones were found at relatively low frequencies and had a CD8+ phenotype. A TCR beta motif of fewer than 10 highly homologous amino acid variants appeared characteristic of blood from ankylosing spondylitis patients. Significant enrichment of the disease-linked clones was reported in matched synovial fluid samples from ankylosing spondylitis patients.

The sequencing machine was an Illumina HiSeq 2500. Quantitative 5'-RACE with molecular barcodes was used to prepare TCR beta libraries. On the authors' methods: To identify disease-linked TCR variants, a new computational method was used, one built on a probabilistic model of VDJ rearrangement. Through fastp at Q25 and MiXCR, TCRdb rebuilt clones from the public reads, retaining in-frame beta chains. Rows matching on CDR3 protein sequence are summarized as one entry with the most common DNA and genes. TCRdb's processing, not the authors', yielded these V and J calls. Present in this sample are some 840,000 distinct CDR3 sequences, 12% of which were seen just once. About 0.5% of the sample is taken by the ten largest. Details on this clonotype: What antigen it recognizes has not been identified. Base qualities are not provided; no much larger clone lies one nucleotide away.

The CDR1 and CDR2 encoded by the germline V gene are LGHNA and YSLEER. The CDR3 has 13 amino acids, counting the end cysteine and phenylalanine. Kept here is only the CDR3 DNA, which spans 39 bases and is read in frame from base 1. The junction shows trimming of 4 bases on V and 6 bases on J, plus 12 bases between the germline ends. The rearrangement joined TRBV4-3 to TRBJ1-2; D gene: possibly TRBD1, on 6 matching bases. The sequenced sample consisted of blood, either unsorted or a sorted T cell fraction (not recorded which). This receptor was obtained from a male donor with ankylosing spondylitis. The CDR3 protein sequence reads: CASSREGGDGYTF. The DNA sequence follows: TGCGCCAGCAGCCGAGAAGGGGGGGATGGCTACACCTTC.